One sample yielded the 19 T cell receptor beta chains listed below, sequenced in a study of cytomegalovirus exposure and HLA in healthy donors. The repertoire was sequenced with immunoSEQ multiplex PCR; TCRdb's copy has only in-frame clones and lacks some. The data hold some 310,000 clones, with around 90% observed a single time. The specimen sequenced was PBMCs. All receptors derive from a man aged 30-40 years in good health and CMV-seronegative.

The gene calls are TRBV7-8 and TRBJ2-2, with TRBD1 matching 7 bases. The V and J ends lost 5 bases and 4 bases, in that order; junction bases with no gene match: 13. This CDR3 has 17 amino acids. Per germline, CDR1 SGHVS and CDR2 FQNEAQ. In DNA, the CDR3 is TGTGCCAGCAGCGTTAACCCACAGGGGCGAGCCACCGGGGAGCTGTTTTTT. It translates to CASSVNPQGRATGELFF.

This chain uses TRBV19 with TRBJ2-7; D is perhaps TRBD2 (6 bases). V was pared by 0 bases and J by 1 base, with 10 bases between. The germline V gene has CDR1 LNHDA and CDR2 SQIVND (reference sequence). The CDR3 is made up of 15 amino acids. The CDR3 DNA sequence: TGTGCCAGTAGTATAGATCTAAGCGGGTCCTACGAGCAGTACTTC. Translated: CASSIDLSGSYEQYF.

The chain carries TRBV27 and TRBJ2-1; TRBD1 is a possible D gene (5 bases). The ends were cut back, 2 bases at V and 2 bases at J, with 7 bases in the middle. Germline CDR1 reads MNHEY; CDR2 reads SMNVEV (reference sequence). The CDR3 sequence is 14 residues long. This CDR3 is CASSLGAAYNEQFF. CDR3 DNA sequence: TGTGCCAGCAGTTTAGGGGCCGCCTACAATGAGCAGTTCTTC.

The rearrangement joins TRBV11-2 to TRBJ2-2; 7 bases align to TRBD1. The germline CDR1 and CDR2 sequences are SGHAT and FQNNGV. V lost 3 bases, J lost 6 bases, and 4 bases stayed unmatched. CDR3 size: 14 residues. CDR3 sequence (DNA): TGTGCCAGCAGCTTCGGACAGGAGGCCGGGGAGCTGTTTTTT. Protein sequence: CASSFGQEAGELFF.

This chain uses TRBV14 with TRBJ2-1; D unresolved. This CDR3 is 13 amino acids long. The V gene's germline CDR1 is SGHDN and CDR2 FVKESK. Trimming took 3 bases from V and 6 from J, leaving 9 bases between them. The CDR3 is CASSHPPGNEQFF. The DNA for the CDR3 is TGTGCCAGCAGCCATCCGCCAGGCAATGAGCAGTTCTTC.

The chain carries TRBV18 and TRBJ1-4, with no clear D. The V gene's germline CDR1 is KGHSH and CDR2 LQKENI. V was pared by 0 bases and J by 8 bases, with 7 bases between. There are 13 residues in the CDR3. The CDR3 loop reads CASSPPVEEKLFF. DNA for the CDR3: TGTGCCAGCTCACCACCGGTAGAGGAAAAACTGTTTTTT.

The gene calls are TRBV7-9 and TRBJ1-2; D might be TRBD1 (5 bases). V lost 4 bases and J lost 3, with 18 bases in between. Germline V CDR1 and CDR2: SEHNR, FQNEAQ (reference sequence). This CDR3 contains 16 residues. The CDR3, as DNA: TGTGCCAGCAGCTCCAGCCCCGGGGGGATCTACTATGGCTACACCTTC. It specifies CASSSSPGGIYYGYTF.

J is TRBJ1-5 and V is TRBV4-1; D possibly corresponds to TRBD1 (5 bases). Germline CDR1 reads MGHRA; CDR2 reads YSYEKL. The CDR3 loop spans 18 amino acids. V dropped 1 base and J dropped 4 bases, with 20 bases sitting between them. This CDR3 reads CASSQVPRPGIRNQPQHF. The CDR3 bases are TGCGCCAGCAGCCAAGTTCCTCGACCAGGGATTCGAAATCAGCCCCAGCATTTT.

The J gene is TRBJ2-7, the V gene TRBV4-1; a weak D match, TRBD2 (5 bases). The CDR3 runs 14 residues. The germline gives CDR1 MGHRA, CDR2 YSYEKL. Trimming shortened V by 4 bases and J by 7 bases, and 17 bases separated the two germline ends. CDR3 sequence reads: CASSRTMGEREQYF. In DNA form, the CDR3 reads TGCGCCAGCAGCCGAACGATGGGCGAGCGGGAGCAGTACTTC.

DNA for the CDR3: TGTGCCATCAGTGACTTTCCGAGCTCCTACAATGAGCAGTTCTTC. Translating gives CAISDFPSSYNEQFF. V usage is TRBV10-3 and J usage is TRBJ2-1; D is unclear. The CDR3 runs to 15 residues. Looked up from germline, CDR1 is ENHRY and CDR2 is SYGVKD. Trimming cost V 3 bases and J 0 bases, with 9 bases left between them.

The chain uses TRBV13 and TRBJ1-2; D call uncertain. CDR1 and CDR2 from the germline V gene are PRHDT and FYEKMQ (reference sequence). This CDR3 is built from 15 residues. With 4 bases removed from V and 7 bases from J, the gap between germline ends came to 19 bases. Here the CDR3 DNA reads TGTGCCAGCAGCTCCCTAGAGGTCCGGGATGTTGGCTACACCTTC. As protein: CASSSLEVRDVGYTF.

This clone has only a few counts. V usage is TRBV5-1 and J usage is TRBJ1-2; 8 nucleotides align to TRBD1. Germline CDR1 and CDR2: SGHRS and YFSETQ. Unmatched junction bases numbered 12, after V lost 4 bases and J lost 1 base. CDR3 size: 17 residues. The CDR3 here is CASSPEGQARSNYGYTF. The CDR3 DNA reads as TGCGCCAGCAGCCCGGAGGGACAGGCAAGGAGTAACTATGGCTACACCTTC.

This clone appeared once. The chain employs TRBV6-1 and TRBJ1-6, with D uncertain. With 2 bases removed from V and 7 bases from J, the gap between germline ends came to 9 bases. This CDR3 region has 14 residues. CDR1 is MNHNS and CDR2 is SASEGT in the germline V gene. The CDR3: CASSENGLNSPLHF. CDR3 DNA: TGTGCCAGCAGTGAAAATGGGCTGAATTCACCCCTCCACTTT.

The gene calls are TRBV7-2 and TRBJ2-5, with TRBD2 identical over 15 bases. The CDR3 has 18 residues. Germline loops: CDR1 SGHTA, CDR2 FQGNSA. Losses at the gene ends were 3 bases for V and 0 bases for J; bases not matched to a gene: 5. The CDR3 sequence is CASSLPGLAGGHQETQYF. The CDR3 nucleotides read TGTGCCAGCAGCTTGCCCGGACTAGCGGGGGGGCACCAAGAGACCCAGTACTTC. Combining the CDR3 with reference TRBV7-2 and TRBJ2-5 gives the whole variable domain GAGVSQSPSNKVTEKGKDVELRCDPISGHTALYWYRQSLGQGLEFLIYFQGNSAPDKSGLPSDRFSAERTGGSVSTLTIQRTQQEDSAVYLCASSLPGLAGGHQETQYFGPGTRLLVL.

This clone came up once. This chain links TRBV25-1 with TRBJ1-2, with D maybe TRBD1 (5 bases). This CDR3 region has 15 residues. The V and J ends lost 6 bases and 2 bases respectively, with 16 bases between them. Germline V lookup: CDR1 MGHDK, CDR2 SYGVNS. CDR3 in amino acids: CASSPESQENYGYTF. The CDR3, as DNA: TGTGCCAGCAGCCCGGAATCACAGGAGAACTATGGCTACACCTTC.

The chain couples TRBV6-5 to TRBJ1-3, with D unresolved. Looked up from germline, CDR1 is MNHEY and CDR2 is SVGAGI. V lost 2 bases to trimming and J lost 2 bases, with 10 bases between them. This CDR3 comprises 15 residues. CDR3 in DNA: TGTGCCAGCAGTTACGCGAGGGCTGCTGGAAACACCATATATTTT. This translates into CASSYARAAGNTIYF.

The V and J genes are TRBV6-6 and TRBJ2-7, with TRBD1 matching 10 bases. The germline CDR1 and CDR2 sequences are MNHNY and SVGAGI (reference sequence). J lost 0 bases, V lost 2 bases, and 4 bases had no gene match. The CDR3 is 16 amino acids. CDR3 coding DNA: TGTGCCAGCAGTTACGCGCGGGACAGGGGCTCCTACGAGCAGTACTTC. Its protein is CASSYARDRGSYEQYF.

This clone appeared a single time. The CDR3 sequence is CASSLGMGPETQYF. CDR3 sequence (DNA): TGTGCCAGCAGCTTGGGCATGGGTCCCGAGACCCAGTACTTC. The rearrangement links TRBV7-9 to TRBJ2-5; the D is unclear. There are 14 residues in the CDR3. V was clipped by 3 bases and J by 5 bases, with 13 bases between them. Germline V gene lookup returns CDR1 SEHNR and CDR2 FQNEAQ (reference sequence).

In this sample, this clone turned up a few times. The V and J genes are TRBV18 and TRBJ1-3; perhaps TRBD1 as D (5 bases). Germline V gene sequence: CDR1 KGHSH, CDR2 LQKENI. The CDR3 totals 17 residues. Trimming pared 5 bases from V and 0 bases from J, leaving 17 bases between. Here the CDR3 DNA reads TGTGCCAGCTCAATGTTATGGACATCGGACTCTGGAAACACCATATATTTT. Translated, it gives CASSMLWTSDSGNTIYF.